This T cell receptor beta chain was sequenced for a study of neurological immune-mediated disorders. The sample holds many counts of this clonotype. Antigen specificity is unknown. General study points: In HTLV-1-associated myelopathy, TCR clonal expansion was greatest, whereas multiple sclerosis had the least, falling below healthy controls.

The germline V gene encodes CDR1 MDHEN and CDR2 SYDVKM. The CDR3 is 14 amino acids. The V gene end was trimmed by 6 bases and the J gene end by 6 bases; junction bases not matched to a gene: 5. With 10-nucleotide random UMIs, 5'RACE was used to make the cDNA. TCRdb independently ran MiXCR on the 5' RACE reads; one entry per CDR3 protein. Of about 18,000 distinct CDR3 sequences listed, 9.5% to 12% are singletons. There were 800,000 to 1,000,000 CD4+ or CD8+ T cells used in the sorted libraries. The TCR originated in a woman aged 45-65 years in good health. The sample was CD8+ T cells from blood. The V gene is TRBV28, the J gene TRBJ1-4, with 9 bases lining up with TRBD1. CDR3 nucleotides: TGTGCCAGCAGGGAGGGACAGGGCTATGAAAAACTGTTTTTT. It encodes CASREGQGYEKLFF.